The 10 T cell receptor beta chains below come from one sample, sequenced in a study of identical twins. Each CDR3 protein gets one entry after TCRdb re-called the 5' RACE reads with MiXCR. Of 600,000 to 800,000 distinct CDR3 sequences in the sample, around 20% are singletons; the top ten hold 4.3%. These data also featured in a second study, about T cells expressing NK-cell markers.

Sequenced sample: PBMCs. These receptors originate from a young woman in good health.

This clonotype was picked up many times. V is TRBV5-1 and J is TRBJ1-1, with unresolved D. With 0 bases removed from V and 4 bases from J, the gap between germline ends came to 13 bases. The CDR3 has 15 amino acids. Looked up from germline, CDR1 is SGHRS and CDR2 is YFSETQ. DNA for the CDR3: TGCGCCAGCAGCTTGGTTCCTGTAGGTCTCACTGAAGCTTTCTTT. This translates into CASSLVPVGLTEAFF.

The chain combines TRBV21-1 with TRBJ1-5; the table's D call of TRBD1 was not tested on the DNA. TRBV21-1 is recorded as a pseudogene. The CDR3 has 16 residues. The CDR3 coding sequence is TGTGCCAGCAGCACGACAGGCCTTCATAGCAATCAGCCCCAGCATTTT. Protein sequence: CASSTTGLHSNQPQHF.

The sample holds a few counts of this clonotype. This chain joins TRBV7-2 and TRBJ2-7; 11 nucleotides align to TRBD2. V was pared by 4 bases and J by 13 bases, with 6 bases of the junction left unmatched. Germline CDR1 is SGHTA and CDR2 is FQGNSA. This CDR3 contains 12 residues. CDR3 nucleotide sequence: TGTGCCAGCAGCTGGGGGACTAGCGGAACTTACTTC. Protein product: CASSWGTSGTYF.

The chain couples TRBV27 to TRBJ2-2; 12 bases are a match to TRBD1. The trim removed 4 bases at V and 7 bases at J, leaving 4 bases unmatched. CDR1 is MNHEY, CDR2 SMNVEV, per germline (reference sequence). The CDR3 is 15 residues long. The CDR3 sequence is CASSYGTGGFGELFF. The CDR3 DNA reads TGTGCCAGCAGTTACGGGACAGGGGGCTTCGGGGAGCTGTTTTTT.

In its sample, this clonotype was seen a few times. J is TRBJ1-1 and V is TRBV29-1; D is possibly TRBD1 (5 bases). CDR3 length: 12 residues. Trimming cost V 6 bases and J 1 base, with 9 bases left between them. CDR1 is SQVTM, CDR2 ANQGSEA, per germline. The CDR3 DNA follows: TGCAGCGTATCCAGGGCGAACACTGAAGCTTTCTTT. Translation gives CSVSRANTEAFF.

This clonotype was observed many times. CDR3 in amino acids: CASRGHSGSSTNEKLFF. The DNA of the CDR3 is TGTGCCAGCAGGGGCCACAGCGGCTCCTCTACTAATGAAAAACTGTTTTTT. The chain carries TRBV25-1 and TRBJ1-4; D is unclear. V lost 6 bases and J 2 bases, leaving 19 bases between the germline ends. The CDR3 consists of 17 residues. CDR1 is MGHDK and CDR2 is SYGVNS in the germline V gene. The full variable domain, in which reference TRBV25-1 and TRBJ1-4 provide the parts outside the CDR3, is EADIYQTPRYLVIGTGKKITLECSQTMGHDKMYWYQQDPGMELHLIHYSYGVNSTEKGDLSSESTVSRIRTEHFPLTLESARPSHTSQYLCASRGHSGSSTNEKLFFGSGTQLSVL.

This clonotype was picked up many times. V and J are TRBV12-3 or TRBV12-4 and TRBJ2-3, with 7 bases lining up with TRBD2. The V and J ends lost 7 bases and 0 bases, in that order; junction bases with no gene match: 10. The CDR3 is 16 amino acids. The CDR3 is CASMSISGASTDTQYF. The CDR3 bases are TGTGCCAGCATGTCGATCAGCGGGGCTAGCACAGATACGCAGTATTTT.

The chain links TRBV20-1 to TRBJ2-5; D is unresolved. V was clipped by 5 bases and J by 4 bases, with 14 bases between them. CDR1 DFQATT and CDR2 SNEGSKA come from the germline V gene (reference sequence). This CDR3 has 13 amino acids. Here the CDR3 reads CSAPGPQRETQYF. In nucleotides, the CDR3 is TGCAGTGCTCCCGGGCCCCAACGAGAGACCCAGTACTTC.

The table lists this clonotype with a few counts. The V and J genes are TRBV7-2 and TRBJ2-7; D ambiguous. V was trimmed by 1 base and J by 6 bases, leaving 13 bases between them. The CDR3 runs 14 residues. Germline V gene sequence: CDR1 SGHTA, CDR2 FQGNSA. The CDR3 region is CASSLVGTVGEQYF. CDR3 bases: TGTGCCAGCAGCTTAGTAGGCACAGTGGGCGAGCAGTACTTC.

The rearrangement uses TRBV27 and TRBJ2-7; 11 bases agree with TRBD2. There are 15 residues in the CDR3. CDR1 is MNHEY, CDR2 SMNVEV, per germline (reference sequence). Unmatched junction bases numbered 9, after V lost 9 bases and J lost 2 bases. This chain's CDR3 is CARAYIAGGAYEQYF. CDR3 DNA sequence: TGTGCCAGAGCTTATATAGCGGGAGGGGCCTACGAGCAGTACTTC.